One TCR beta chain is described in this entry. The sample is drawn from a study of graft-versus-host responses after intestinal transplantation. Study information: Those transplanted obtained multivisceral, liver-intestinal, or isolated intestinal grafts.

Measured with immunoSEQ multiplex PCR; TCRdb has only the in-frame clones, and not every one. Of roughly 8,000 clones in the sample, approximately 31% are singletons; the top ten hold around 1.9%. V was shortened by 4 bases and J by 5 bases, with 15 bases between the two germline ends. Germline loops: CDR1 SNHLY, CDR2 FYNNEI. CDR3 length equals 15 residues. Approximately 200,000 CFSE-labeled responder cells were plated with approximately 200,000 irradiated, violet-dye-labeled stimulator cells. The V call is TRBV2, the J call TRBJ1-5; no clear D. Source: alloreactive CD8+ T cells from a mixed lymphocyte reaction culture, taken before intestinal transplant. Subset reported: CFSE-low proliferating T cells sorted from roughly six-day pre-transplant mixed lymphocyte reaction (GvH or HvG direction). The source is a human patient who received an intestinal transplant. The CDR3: CASSGVGGLDQPQHF. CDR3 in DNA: TGTGCCAGCAGTGGAGTAGGAGGATTGGATCAGCCCCAGCATTTT.